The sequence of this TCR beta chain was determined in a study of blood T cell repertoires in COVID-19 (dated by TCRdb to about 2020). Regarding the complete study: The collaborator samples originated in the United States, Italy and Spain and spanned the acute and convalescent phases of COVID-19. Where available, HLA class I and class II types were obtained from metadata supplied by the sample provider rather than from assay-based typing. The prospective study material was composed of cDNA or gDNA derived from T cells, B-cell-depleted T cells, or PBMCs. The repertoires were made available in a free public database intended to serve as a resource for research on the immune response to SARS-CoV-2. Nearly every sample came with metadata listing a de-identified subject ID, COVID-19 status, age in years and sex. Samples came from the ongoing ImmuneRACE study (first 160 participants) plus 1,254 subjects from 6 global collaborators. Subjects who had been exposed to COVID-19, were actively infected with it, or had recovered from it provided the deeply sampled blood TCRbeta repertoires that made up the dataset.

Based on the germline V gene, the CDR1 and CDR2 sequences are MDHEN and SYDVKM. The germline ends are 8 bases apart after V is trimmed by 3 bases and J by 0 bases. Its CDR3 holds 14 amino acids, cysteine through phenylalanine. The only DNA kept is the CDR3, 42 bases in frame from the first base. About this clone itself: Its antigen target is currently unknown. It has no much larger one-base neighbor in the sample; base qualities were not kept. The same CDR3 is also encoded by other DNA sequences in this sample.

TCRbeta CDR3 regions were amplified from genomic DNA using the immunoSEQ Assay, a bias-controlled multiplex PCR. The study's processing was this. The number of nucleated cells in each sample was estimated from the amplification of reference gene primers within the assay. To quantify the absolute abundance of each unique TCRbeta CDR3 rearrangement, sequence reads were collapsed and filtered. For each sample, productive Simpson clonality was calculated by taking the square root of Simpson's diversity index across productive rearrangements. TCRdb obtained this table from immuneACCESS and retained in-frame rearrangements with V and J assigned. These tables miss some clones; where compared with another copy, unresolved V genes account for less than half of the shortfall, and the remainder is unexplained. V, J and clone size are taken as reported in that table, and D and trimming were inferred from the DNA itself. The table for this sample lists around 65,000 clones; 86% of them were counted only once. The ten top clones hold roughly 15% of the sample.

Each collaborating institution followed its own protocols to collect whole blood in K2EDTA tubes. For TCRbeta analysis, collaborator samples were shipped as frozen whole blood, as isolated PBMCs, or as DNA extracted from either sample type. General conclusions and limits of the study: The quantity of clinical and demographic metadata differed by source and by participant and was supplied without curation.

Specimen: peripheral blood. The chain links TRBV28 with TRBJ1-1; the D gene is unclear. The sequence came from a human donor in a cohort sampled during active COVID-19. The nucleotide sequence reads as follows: TGTGCCAGCAGTTTGGAGGATTTGAACACTGAAGCTTTCTTT. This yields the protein CASSLEDLNTEAFF.